The present T cell receptor beta chain was sequenced within a study of monozygotic twins with inflammatory bowel disease. The CDR3 loop spans 15 amino acids. The germline gives CDR1 SQVTM, CDR2 ANQGSEA. Using the 5' RACE reads, TCRdb records one entry per CDR3 protein without DNA. Found here are some 440,000 distinct CDR3 sequences; the top ten clones hold 2% to 3%. The receptor's source is a human donor with ulcerative colitis or Crohn's disease, or a healthy co-twin of an affected twin (not recorded which). J is TRBJ2-5 and V is TRBV29-1; as DNA is missing, the TRBD2 call by TCRdb cannot be tested. Source material: blood. The CDR3 region is CSVNLAGGHKETQYF.